The 20 T cell receptor beta chains presented below share a single source sample, sequenced in a study of T cell responses to AZD1222 COVID-19 vaccine. Only in-frame clones appear in the TCRdb table, and some are missing; sequencing was by immunoSEQ multiplex PCR. This table holds about 120,000 clones, approximately 90% found once. Source: peripheral blood, taken 28 days after the second AZD1222 dose. These receptors originate from an adult who received the AZD1222 COVID-19 vaccine.

The gene calls are TRBV9 and TRBJ2-7; D might be TRBD1 or TRBD2, each matching 7 bases. V lost 7 bases and J 4 bases, leaving 12 bases between the germline ends. Per the germline V gene, CDR1 is SGDLS and CDR2 is YYNGEE. CDR3 length: 12 residues. The CDR3 here is CASGTAGYEQYF. CDR3 nucleotide sequence: TGTGCCAGCGGGACAGCGGGATACGAGCAGTACTTC.

This rearrangement joins TRBV11-3 to TRBJ1-2, with D unresolved. The CDR3 covers 15 residues. Per germline, CDR1 SGHNT and CDR2 YENEEA. V dropped 2 bases and J dropped 1 base, with 11 bases sitting between them. The CDR3 loop reads CASSLPRTDNYGYTF. The CDR3 coding sequence is TGTGCCAGCAGCTTACCCAGGACTGATAACTATGGCTACACCTTC.

The V and J genes are TRBV5-8 and TRBJ1-4; D remains unclear. V lost 7 bases to trimming and J lost 0 bases, with 13 bases between them. Germline lookup yields CDR1 SGHTS and CDR2 YDEGEE. The CDR3 has 15 residues. Here the CDR3 DNA reads TGTGCCAGCCCTGGTAGGGCCGCAACTAATGAAAAACTGTTTTTT. Its protein product is CASPGRAATNEKLFF.

The gene calls are TRBV5-5 and TRBJ1-3; D not certain. This CDR3 region has 14 residues. Germline values: CDR1 SGHKS, CDR2 YYEKEE (reference sequence). Trimming cost V 0 bases and J 9 bases, with 13 bases left between them. The CDR3 region has the DNA TGTGCCAGCAGCTTGGGACTCGCTGGTCGCACCATATATTTT. This gives the protein CASSLGLAGRTIYF.

This clone has more than one count but fewer than ten. This rearrangement joins TRBV18 to TRBJ1-2; weak D call: TRBD1 (6 bases). CDR3 length: 14 residues. CDR1 and CDR2 (germline): KGHSH, LQKENI. The germline V and J ends were trimmed by 3 bases and 4 bases, with 12 bases remaining between them. CDR3 DNA sequence: TGTGCCAGCTCACCCACGGACAGCCTCTATGGCTACACCTTC. It yields the protein CASSPTDSLYGYTF.

V and J are TRBV12-3 or TRBV12-4 and TRBJ1-2; TRBD1 aligns across 7 bases. The CDR3 extends over 13 amino acids. The V and J ends lost 3 bases and 5 bases, in that order; junction bases with no gene match: 3. The CDR3 region has the DNA TGTGCCAGCAGTTTTGGGGGACAGTATGGCTACACCTTC. Translated: CASSFGGQYGYTF.

This rearrangement joins TRBV11-3 to TRBJ2-7; 8 nucleotides agree with TRBD1. J gave up 7 bases and V 5 bases, and 10 bases lay outside the gene matches. The CDR3 loop spans 14 amino acids. CDR1 and CDR2 from the germline V gene are SGHNT and YENEEA. The CDR3 here is CASSPRDRPEEQYF. CDR3 bases: TGTGCCAGCAGCCCTAGGGACAGGCCGGAGGAGCAGTACTTC.

This clone was picked up a small number of times. V is TRBV7-9 and J is TRBJ1-2; maybe TRBD1 (5 bases). The germline V and J ends were trimmed by 0 bases and 8 bases, with 10 bases remaining between them. Germline CDR1 and CDR2: SEHNR and FQNEAQ (reference sequence). The CDR3 has 13 amino acids. The CDR3: CASSLAGLIGYTF. CDR3 DNA: TGTGCCAGCAGCTTAGCGGGGCTTATCGGCTACACCTTC.

The J gene is TRBJ2-3, the V gene TRBV24-1; 10 bases match TRBD1. CDR1 is KGHDR, CDR2 SFDVKD, per germline. CDR3 length equals 14 residues. The trim removed 7 bases at V and 5 bases at J, leaving 5 bases unmatched. CDR3 protein: CATSGTGAGDTQYF. The DNA for the CDR3 is TGTGCCACCAGCGGGACAGGGGCCGGAGATACGCAGTATTTT.

This clone was counted ten times or more. V and J are TRBV6-4 and TRBJ2-3; 8 bases line up with TRBD2. The germline V gene encodes CDR1 MRHNA and CDR2 SNTAGT. The V segment lost 6 bases and the J segment 5 bases; nucleotides outside the gene matches: 10. The CDR3 runs to 15 residues. This CDR3 reads CASSVSGGAGDTQYF. CDR3 in DNA: TGTGCCAGCAGCGTCTCCGGGGGGGCTGGAGATACGCAGTATTTT.

The chain has TRBV7-9 and TRBJ1-2; D is unresolved. The germline gives CDR1 SEHNR, CDR2 FQNEAQ (reference sequence). The CDR3 loop spans 11 amino acids. CDR3 residues: CAPRMGKGYTF. Written as DNA, the CDR3 is TGTGCGCCTAGGATGGGGAAAGGCTACACCTTC.

The chain has TRBV25-1 and TRBJ2-7; 9 bases are shared with TRBD1. The junction had 9 bases not matched to a gene; V was cut back by 5 bases and J by 4 bases. This CDR3 has 15 residues. Germline lookup yields CDR1 MGHDK and CDR2 SYGVNS. CDR3 residues: CASSHQDRGKYEQYF. The CDR3 DNA sequence: TGTGCCAGCAGTCATCAGGACAGGGGAAAGTACGAGCAGTACTTC.

The chain couples TRBV6-4 to TRBJ2-1, with D uncertain. Trimming cost V 4 bases and J 6 bases, with 16 bases left between them. The CDR3 runs 15 residues. The germline V gene has CDR1 MRHNA and CDR2 SNTAGT. CDR3 sequence reads: CASSVMNGPGNEQFF. CDR3 in DNA: TGTGCCAGCAGTGTTATGAATGGCCCCGGCAATGAGCAGTTCTTC.

The chain recombines TRBV6-5 with TRBJ2-1; possibly TRBD1 or TRBD2 for D (5 bases each). CDR1 and CDR2 (germline): MNHEY, SVGAGI. CDR3 length: 15 residues. Trimming stripped 0 bases from V and 15 bases from J, with 21 bases between. The CDR3 DNA is TGTGCCAGCAGTTACTCGATTTACGGGACCGGCGGTCGGTTCTTC. As protein: CASSYSIYGTGGRFF.

The genes are TRBV30 and TRBJ1-2; D unresolved. The V gene lost 5 bases and the J gene lost 1 base, with 8 bases spanning the gap. This CDR3 is built from 12 residues. Looked up from germline, CDR1 is GTSNPN and CDR2 is SVGIG (reference sequence). CDR3 residues: CAWDILNYGYTF. The CDR3 nucleotides are TGTGCCTGGGACATCCTTAACTATGGCTACACCTTC.

This clone was observed a handful of times. The rearrangement uses TRBV30 and TRBJ2-5; 11 bases match TRBD2. The CDR3 is 17 residues long. Germline CDR1 GTSNPN, CDR2 SVGIG (reference sequence). V lost 0 bases to trimming and J lost 2 bases; unmatched junction nucleotides: 8. The CDR3 nucleotides are TGTGCCTGGAGTGTAAGTGGGACTAGCGGAGTACAAGAGACCCAGTACTTC. It specifies CAWSVSGTSGVQETQYF. Supplemented by reference TRBV30 and TRBJ2-5, the full variable domain reads SQTIHQWPATLVQPVGSPLSLECTVEGTSNPNLYWYRQAAGRGLQLLFYSVGIGQISSEVPQNLSASRPQDRQFILSSKKLLLSDSGFYLCAWSVSGTSGVQETQYFGPGTRLLVL.

The chain combines TRBV19 with TRBJ2-4, with D unresolved. The germline V and J ends were trimmed by 3 bases and 0 bases, with 12 bases remaining between them. This CDR3 region has 16 residues. Germline V gene sequence: CDR1 LNHDA, CDR2 SQIVND (reference sequence). As DNA, the CDR3 is TGTGCCAGTAGTATCCCGGGTAGTCTAGCCAAAAACATTCAGTACTTC. Its protein is CASSIPGSLAKNIQYF.

This clone showed up just once. The V and J genes are TRBV7-6 and TRBJ1-2, with D unclear. V lost 3 bases and J 1 base, leaving 12 bases between the germline ends. From germline, CDR1 is SGHVS and CDR2 FNYEAQ. This CDR3 is built from 15 residues. CDR3 DNA sequence: TGTGCCAGCAGCTTGACTGGGGAGGATAACTATGGCTACACCTTC. Translating gives CASSLTGEDNYGYTF.

The chain links TRBV9 to TRBJ2-3, with a tentative D call TRBD2 (5 bases). V lost 0 bases to trimming and J lost 6 bases, with 11 bases between them. This CDR3 has 14 amino acids. Germline CDR1 is SGDLS and CDR2 is YYNGEE. CDR3 protein: CASSVASTTDTQYF. In DNA form, the CDR3 reads TGTGCCAGCAGCGTAGCTAGCACCACTGATACGCAGTATTTT.

The chain couples TRBV7-2 to TRBJ1-2; no clear D gene. This CDR3 is 13 amino acids long. V lost 0 bases and J 8 bases, leaving 10 bases between the germline ends. Germline loops: CDR1 SGHTA, CDR2 FQGNSA. The CDR3 reads CASSLAPTRGYTF. In nucleotides, the CDR3 is TGTGCCAGCAGCTTAGCCCCCACCCGGGGCTACACCTTC.